The T cell receptor (beta chain) described here comes from a study of shared clonotypes between healthy human individuals. Method: immunoSEQ multiplex PCR; TCRdb's copy keeps in-frame clones and lacks some. Among 1,100,000 or so clones listed, around 82% were seen once. Whole-study findings and limits: Represented genetic and exposure-history diversity was restricted by having few donors. Although depth was large, rarefaction showed that sequencing of the sorted subsets was incomplete. About 5% of naive CD4 clonotypes were shared across four donors.

Healthy HIV-negative adults with no recent acute infections or vaccinations were recruited as donors. There are 17 residues in the CDR3. The germline gives CDR1 SGHAT, CDR2 FQNNGV. The V end lost 8 bases, the J end lost 1 base, and 20 bases lay between the germline ends. The sample holds one count of this clone. The antigen is undetermined. Material: memory CD4+ T cells from PBMCs. Specified subset: CD45RA-negative fraction. This chain links TRBV11-2 with TRBJ2-2; D might be TRBD2 (5 bases). The sequence was obtained from a man younger than 30 in good health. Some clones in this sample may be carry-over from other donors' samples. The CDR3 coding sequence is TGTGCCAGCCGACCTCTTAGCGAAATCGGGAACACCGGGGAGCTGTTTTTT. Translated: CASRPLSEIGNTGELFF.